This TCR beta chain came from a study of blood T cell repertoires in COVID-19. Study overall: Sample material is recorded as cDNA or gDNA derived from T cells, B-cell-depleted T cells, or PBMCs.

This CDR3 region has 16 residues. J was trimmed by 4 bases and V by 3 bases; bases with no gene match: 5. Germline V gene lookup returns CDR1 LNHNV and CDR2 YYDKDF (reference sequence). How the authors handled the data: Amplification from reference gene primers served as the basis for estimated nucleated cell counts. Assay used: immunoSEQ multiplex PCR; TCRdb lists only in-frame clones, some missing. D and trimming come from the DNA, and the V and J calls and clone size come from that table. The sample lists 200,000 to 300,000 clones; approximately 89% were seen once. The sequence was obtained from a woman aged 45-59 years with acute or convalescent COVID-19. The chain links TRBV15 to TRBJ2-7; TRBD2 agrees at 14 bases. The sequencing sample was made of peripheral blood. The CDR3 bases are TGTGCCACCAGCAGTGGGGGACTAGCGGGAGCTTACGAGCAGTACTTC. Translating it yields CATSSGGLAGAYEQYF.